This T cell receptor (beta chain) was identified in a study of T cell repertoires in cytomegalovirus infection (dated by TCRdb to the late 2010s). About the full investigation: Donor HLA type was relevant to the analysis, as public TCR beta signatures indicated carriage of CMV infection together with the matching HLA type. The paper's findings and limits, for the study overall: Carriers of CMV infection plus the relevant HLA type were discriminated by the cumulative frequency of public TCR beta family members in the study cohort and in an independent roughly 370-donor cohort. The ex vivo response was dominated by HLA-C-restricted CMV-specific TCR beta clonotypes, which also provided the single most frequent clonotype in two of eight donors.

In the case of this clonotype: This clone's antigen is unknown. No base-level quality is on record; no much larger clone is a single base apart.

The germline V gene gives CDR1 as KGHSH and CDR2 as LQKENI. Germline trimming: 3 bases from V, 8 bases from J; junction bases outside gene matches: 0. The CDR3 contains 13 residues, cysteine and phenylalanine counted. The read is trimmed to its CDR3 DNA, 39 bases read in frame from base 1. TCRdb lists the instrument as Illumina HiSeq 1500. In TCRdb, the public reads were trimmed at Q25 with fastp and aligned with MiXCR, with productive beta chains retained. Entries that share a CDR3 protein sequence are merged under the most common genes and DNA. The sample data list some 400,000 distinct CDR3 sequences, and approximately 18% of these were observed just once. Approximately 10% of the sample rests with the top ten.

Input material: PBMCs. This sequence originates from a human donor in good health (CMV status not recorded). Some clones in this sample may be carry-over from other donors' samples. The chain is made from TRBV18 and TRBJ2-1; TRBD1 matches 11 bases in the middle. The encoded CDR3 is CASSPGQGDEQFF. The sequenced DNA is TGTGCCAGCTCACCGGGACAGGGGGATGAGCAGTTCTTC.